This TCR beta chain was obtained from a study of shared clonotypes between healthy human individuals. The authors divided CD4+ cells into CD45RA+ naive and CD45RA-negative memory subsets. Replicate sorted-subset PCRs were loaded with 150 to 250 ng DNA, about 31,000 T cell genomes. Data came from immunoSEQ multiplex PCR; TCRdb stores just in-frame clones and leaves some out. Among some 1.5 million clones listed, 95% to 99% were seen once. This CDR3 region has 14 residues. V shed 9 bases and J 3 bases; nucleotides not matched to a gene: 8. Germline-derived CDR1 and CDR2 are LNHDA and SQIVND (reference sequence).

The chain employs TRBV19 and TRBJ1-1; 9 nucleotides match TRBD1. Sequencing input: naive CD4+ T cells sorted from blood. Subset: CD45RA+ positively selected. This receptor was obtained from a man aged 25-45 years in good health. The CDR3 loop reads CASPGTGYDTEAFF. The CDR3 DNA reads as TGTGCCAGCCCCGGGACAGGGTATGACACTGAAGCTTTCTTT.